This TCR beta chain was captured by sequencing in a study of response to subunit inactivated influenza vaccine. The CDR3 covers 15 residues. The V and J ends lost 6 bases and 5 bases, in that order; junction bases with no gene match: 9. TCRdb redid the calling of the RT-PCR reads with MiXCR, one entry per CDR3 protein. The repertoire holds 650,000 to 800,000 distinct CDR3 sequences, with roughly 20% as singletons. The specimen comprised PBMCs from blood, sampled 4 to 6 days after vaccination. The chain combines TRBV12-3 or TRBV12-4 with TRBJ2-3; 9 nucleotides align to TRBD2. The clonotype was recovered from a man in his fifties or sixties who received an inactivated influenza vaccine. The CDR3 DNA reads TGTGCCAGCAGGGGCGGGGGGGCCGGTAAAGATACGCAGTATTTT. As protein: CASRGGGAGKDTQYF.